A selection of T cell receptor beta chains follows, all from one sample in a study of STAT5B mutations in CD4+ large granular lymphocyte leukemia. TCRdb's copy holds only in-frame clones and misses some; the assay was immunoSEQ multiplex PCR. The table lists over 25,000 clones, 81% of them singletons. The sequenced sample was CD4+ T cells from blood buffy coats. The receptors shown here come from a human donor in good health. The conserved cysteine and the conserved F or W are not part of the CDR3 here.

J | V | CDR3
TRBJ2-3 | TRBV7-7 | ASSWDSTDTQY
TRBJ1-3 | TRBV28 | ASSLGGSGNTIY
TRBJ1-2 | TRBV2 | ASSVRQIYGYT
. | TRBV5-1 | ASSDGTGLINEQY
TRBJ2-7 | TRBV9 | ASSVGPSSYEQY
TRBJ2-7 | TRBV6-5 | ASSYETPLTYEQY
TRBJ1-5 | TRBV5-6 | ASSLGTEYSNQPQH
TRBJ2-6 | TRBV7-6 | ASSSSVGPGLAGSGANVLT
TRBJ2-2 | TRBV18 | ASRNPGTNTGELF
TRBJ2-1 | TRBV13 | ASSSRTGSYNEQF
TRBJ1-2 | TRBV18 | ASSPGTDLYGYT
TRBJ1-2 | TRBV2 | ASSDPAYGYT
TRBJ2-3 | TRBV7-2 | ASSDPTRGARDTQY
TRBJ1-4 | TRBV5-6 | ASSSLGVRATNEKLF
TRBJ1-1 | TRBV6-6 | ASMLNTEAF
TRBJ2-5 | TRBV6-1 | ASSVGIQYQETQY
TRBJ1-5 | TRBV28 | ASSPWTGGWLPNQPQH
TRBJ2-1 | TRBV7-9 | ASSFGGSYNEQF
TRBJ2-6 | TRBV7-2 | ASSFGGPGANVLT
TRBJ2-7 | TRBV6-1 | ASSEGWSSGMDEQY
TRBJ1-2 | TRBV5-8 | ASSLPPARVYGYT
TRBJ2-2 | TRBV5-4 | ASSLLDRVTGELF
TRBJ1-2 | TRBV27 | ASSFRGEDGYT
TRBJ2-2 | TRBV5-1 | ASSLELVTGELF
TRBJ2-3 | TRBV11-2 | ASRDTLAGGTDTQY
TRBJ1-3 | TRBV11-3 | ASSYGGASGNTIY
TRBJ2-5 | TRBV4-2 | ASSQELGSGGQETQY
TRBJ1-6 | TRBV4-1 | ASSQKVGQLNSPLH
TRBJ1-6 | TRBV27 | ASSPRRGSPLH
TRBJ1-1 | TRBV7-8 | ASSLILAGEAF
TRBJ2-2 | TRBV6-6 | ASSYRDANTGELF
TRBJ1-4 | TRBV7-2 | ASSLTGGSTNEKLF
TRBJ2-7 | TRBV7-9 | ASSSFGTGGNEQY
TRBJ2-1 | TRBV18 | ASSPPKQGAINEQF
TRBJ1-4 | TRBV7-9 | ASSLRGPTNEKLF
TRBJ1-1 | TRBV18 | ASSPPDWGQRNTEAF
TRBJ2-5 | TRBV28 | ASSTGQGAN
TRBJ2-2 | TRBV15 | ATSKAGGYTGELF
TRBJ2-2 | TRBV5-1 | ASSTRGFGAGELF
TRBJ1-2 | TRBV10-1 | ASSARPNYGYT
TRBJ2-4 | TRBV5-8 | ASSLAGQGGNIQY
TRBJ1-2 | TRBV10-3 | AISEQGSLGGYT
TRBJ1-1 | TRBV28 | ASSWGPNDSNTEAF
TRBJ2-1 | TRBV2 | AGSRDRGQNEQF
TRBJ1-5 | TRBV7-6 | ASSFDRDQPQH
TRBJ1-2 | TRBV4-1 | ASSQRTGVGYT